One sample yielded the 17 T cell receptor beta chains listed below, sequenced in a study of beta chain features in type 1 diabetes. Since all of the isolated RNA was reverse transcribed, expressed TCRB transcripts were what got sequenced. Clones were read by immunoSEQ multiplex PCR, and TCRdb kept only the in-frame ones, dropping some. This sample has approximately 17,000 clones, with approximately 50% found just once. Source material: stem cell memory CD4+ T cells from blood. The receptors here all came from a woman under 30 in good health.

The CDR3 DNA reads TGTGCCAGCAGCCCTTACAATGAGCAGTTCTTC. This encodes CASSPYNEQFF. The chain employs TRBV7-2 and TRBJ2-1; D uncertain. Trimming removed 5 bases at V and 4 bases at J, with 3 bases between. Per the germline V gene, CDR1 is SGHTA and CDR2 is FQGNSA. This CDR3 is built from 11 residues.

The chain uses TRBV6-5 and TRBJ2-7; 9 bases are shared with TRBD2. This CDR3 has 15 residues. The germline gives CDR1 MNHEY, CDR2 SVGAGI. The ends lost 6 bases at V and 5 bases at J; junction bases unmatched: 11. CDR3 DNA sequence: TGTGCCAGCAGGGACGGCGGGACTAGCCACAACGAGCAGTACTTC. It is translated as CASRDGGTSHNEQYF.

In this sample, this clone turned up once. This chain links TRBV5-1 with TRBJ2-1; TRBD1 matches at 9 bases. CDR1 is SGHRS, CDR2 YFSETQ, per germline. The CDR3 has 15 residues. V lost 4 bases and J lost 4; bases outside the gene matches: 6. This CDR3 reads CASSETGGAYNEQFF. CDR3 nucleotides: TGCGCCAGCAGCGAAACAGGGGGCGCATACAATGAGCAGTTCTTC.

The genes are TRBV18 and TRBJ2-7, with 8 bases that match TRBD1. This CDR3 is built from 16 residues. J was trimmed by 2 bases and V by 3 bases; bases with no gene match: 9. Germline V CDR1 and CDR2: KGHSH, LQKENI. The CDR3 protein is CASSPLDRVGPYEQYF. DNA for the CDR3: TGTGCCAGCTCACCCCTGGACAGGGTCGGCCCCTACGAGCAGTACTTC. Complete variable domain (other parts from reference TRBV18 and TRBJ2-7): NAGVMQNPRHLVRRRGQEARLRCSPMKGHSHVYWYRQLPEEGLKFMVYLQKENIIDESGMPKERFSAEFPKEGPSILRIQQVVRGDSAAYFCASSPLDRVGPYEQYFGPGTRLTVT.

This clone came up a few times. This rearrangement joins TRBV7-9 to TRBJ1-4; no firm D call. Trimming removed 5 bases from V and 8 bases from J, with 18 bases in between. The CDR3 sequence is 15 residues long. CDR1 and CDR2 from the germline V gene are SEHNR and FQNEAQ (reference sequence). The CDR3: CASSPWSGSGEKLFF. DNA of the CDR3: TGTGCCAGCAGCCCCTGGTCGGGCAGCGGCGAAAAACTGTTTTTT.

A few counts support this clone. The chain joins TRBV5-1 to TRBJ2-7, with 8 bases aligning to TRBD1. V lost 1 base, J lost 6 bases, and 9 bases stayed unmatched. CDR3 length: 15 residues. CDR1 and CDR2 from the germline V gene are SGHRS and YFSETQ. CDR3 coding DNA: TGCGCCAGCAGCTTGTTTGGTCAGGGGGCCGGCGAGCAGTACTTC. The encoded protein is CASSLFGQGAGEQYF.

The rearrangement joins TRBV5-1 to TRBJ2-7; tentatively, D is TRBD2 (6 bases). There are 15 residues in the CDR3. Germline values: CDR1 SGHRS, CDR2 YFSETQ. The V and J ends lost 4 bases and 3 bases respectively, with 17 bases between them. The CDR3 region is CASSASGVLIYEQYF. In DNA, the CDR3 is TGCGCCAGCAGCGCTTCGGGGGTCCTCATCTACGAGCAGTACTTC.

The chain couples TRBV5-1 to TRBJ2-2, with 9 positions matching TRBD2. Germline CDR1 reads SGHRS; CDR2 reads YFSETQ. The CDR3 has 18 residues. V gave up 1 base and J gave up 3 bases; unmatched junction bases: 10. The CDR3 protein is CASSLSLAGSYYTGELFF. Written as DNA, the CDR3 is TGCGCCAGCAGCTTGTCCCTAGCGGGATCTTACTACACCGGGGAGCTGTTTTTT.

This chain links TRBV6-1 with TRBJ1-1; 7 bases match TRBD1. The V gene end was trimmed by 9 bases and the J gene end by 4 bases; junction bases not matched to a gene: 5. Germline lookup yields CDR1 MNHNS and CDR2 SASEGT. The length of the CDR3 is 12 residues. The CDR3 here is CASATGATEAFF. CDR3 DNA: TGTGCCAGTGCCACAGGGGCCACTGAAGCTTTCTTT.

This sequence joins TRBV5-1 and TRBJ2-2, with TRBD1 matching 7 bases. The CDR3 is 16 amino acids. The V segment lost 0 bases and the J segment 0 bases; nucleotides outside the gene matches: 2. CDR1 is SGHRS, CDR2 YFSETQ, per germline. This CDR3 reads CASSLGQGANTGELFF. The DNA for the CDR3 is TGCGCCAGCAGCTTGGGTCAGGGGGCGAACACCGGGGAGCTGTTTTTT.

CDR3 in amino acids: CASSLFGTGSNTGELFF. In nucleotides, the CDR3 is TGCGCCAGCAGCTTGTTCGGGACAGGGAGTAACACCGGGGAGCTGTTTTTT. The chain uses TRBV5-1 and TRBJ2-2, with 9 bases identical to TRBD1. The V gene end was trimmed by 1 base and the J gene end by 2 bases; junction bases not matched to a gene: 6. The CDR3 loop spans 17 amino acids. CDR1 and CDR2 (germline): SGHRS, YFSETQ. Full variable domain (remainder filled in from reference TRBV5-1 and TRBJ2-2): KAGVTQTPRYLIKTRGQQVTLSCSPISGHRSVSWYQQTPGQGLQFLFEYFSETQRNKGNFPGRFSGRQFSNSRSEMNVSTLELGDSALYLCASSLFGTGSNTGELFFGEGSRLTVL.

This sequence joins TRBV7-9 and TRBJ2-3, with 10 positions matching TRBD1. CDR1 and CDR2 (germline): SEHNR, FQNEAQ (reference sequence). V was clipped by 5 bases and J by 0 bases; unmatched bases: 2. This CDR3 comprises 15 residues. The CDR3 sequence is CASSRTGGSTDTQYF. The CDR3 DNA reads as TGTGCCAGCAGCCGGACAGGGGGAAGCACAGATACGCAGTATTTT.

The chain combines TRBV2 with TRBJ1-4; a possible D gene is TRBD1 (6 bases). The germline V gene has CDR1 SNHLY and CDR2 FYNNEI. The CDR3 extends over 13 amino acids. Trimming stripped 8 bases from V and 5 bases from J, with 12 bases between. The CDR3 here is CASRQDTNEKLFF. The CDR3 DNA sequence: TGTGCCAGCCGACAGGATACAAATGAAAAACTGTTTTTT.

The rearrangement joins TRBV5-1 to TRBJ2-7, with a weak D call TRBD2 (5 bases). Germline assignment: CDR1 SGHRS and CDR2 YFSETQ. The V gene lost 0 bases and the J gene lost 6 bases, with 10 bases spanning the gap. There are 13 residues in the CDR3. CDR3 sequence reads: CASSLGPEGEQYF. The CDR3, as DNA: TGCGCCAGCAGCTTGGGACCTGAGGGCGAGCAGTACTTC.

The J gene is TRBJ2-7, the V gene TRBV6-1; 10 bases map to TRBD1. V lost 6 bases and J lost 3; bases outside the gene matches: 8. The CDR3 covers 15 residues. Per germline, CDR1 MNHNS and CDR2 SASEGT. The CDR3 nucleotides are TGTGCCAGCAGATTGGGACAGGGGTCCAACTACGAGCAGTACTTC. Translating gives CASRLGQGSNYEQYF.

The chain uses TRBV5-1 and TRBJ1-1; no definite D call. The germline V and J ends were trimmed by 2 bases and 1 base, with 9 bases remaining between them. Per germline, CDR1 SGHRS and CDR2 YFSETQ. CDR3 length: 14 residues. The CDR3 is CASSFGGSNTEAFF. In nucleotides, the CDR3 is TGCGCCAGCAGCTTTGGCGGATCGAACACTGAAGCTTTCTTT.

This clone came up a few times. This chain links TRBV5-4 with TRBJ2-3; 12 nucleotides line up with TRBD2. Germline V gives CDR1 SGHNT, CDR2 YYREEE (reference sequence). The CDR3 has 16 residues. The junction had 7 bases not matched to a gene; V was cut back by 3 bases and J by 5 bases. This CDR3 is CASSSRLAGVIDTQYF. The DNA for the CDR3 is TGTGCCAGCAGCTCCCGACTAGCGGGAGTGATAGATACGCAGTATTTT.